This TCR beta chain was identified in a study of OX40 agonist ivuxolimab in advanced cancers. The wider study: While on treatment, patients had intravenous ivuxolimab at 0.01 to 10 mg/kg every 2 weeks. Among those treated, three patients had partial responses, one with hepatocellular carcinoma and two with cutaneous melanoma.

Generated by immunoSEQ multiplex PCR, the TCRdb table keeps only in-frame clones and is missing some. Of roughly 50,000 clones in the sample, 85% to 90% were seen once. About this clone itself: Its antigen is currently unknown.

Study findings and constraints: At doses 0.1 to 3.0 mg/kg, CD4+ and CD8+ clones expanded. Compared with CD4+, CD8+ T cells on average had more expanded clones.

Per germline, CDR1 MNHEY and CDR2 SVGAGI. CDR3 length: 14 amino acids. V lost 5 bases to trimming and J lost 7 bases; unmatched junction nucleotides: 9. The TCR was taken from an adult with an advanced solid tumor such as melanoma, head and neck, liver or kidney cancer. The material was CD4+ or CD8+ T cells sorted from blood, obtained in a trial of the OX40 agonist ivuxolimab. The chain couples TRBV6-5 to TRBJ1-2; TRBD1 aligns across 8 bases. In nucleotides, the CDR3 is TGTGCCAGCAGTAGGACAGGGCGGAAGGGTGGCTACACCTTC. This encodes CASSRTGRKGGYTF.